This entry is about one TCR beta chain. The sample holds a few counts of this clone. Its antigen target is currently unknown. Per-base quality was not reported, and no clone a single base away is much larger than it. The immunoSEQ Assay, a bias-controlled multiplex PCR, was used to amplify TCRbeta CDR3 regions from genomic DNA. As for the authors' bioinformatics: Within the assay, amplification of reference gene primers was used to estimate how many nucleated cells each sample contained. Sequence reads were collapsed and filtered to measure the absolute abundance of every unique TCRbeta CDR3 rearrangement. For each sample, productive Simpson clonality was calculated as the square root of Simpson's diversity index over productive rearrangements. The immuneACCESS repertoire file appears here via TCRdb, limited to in-frame rearrangements. These files lack a portion of the clones; in checked studies, under half of the deficit traces to unresolved V genes, and the cause of the others is not known. V and J calls and clone size are copied from that table; D and trimming were computed from the DNA. This sample holds about 500,000 clones; around 90% were observed only once. 0.65% to 0.9% of the sample comes from the top ten.

Participants in the prospective study were aged about 18 to 90 years, lived in approximately 26 United States geographic areas, and enrolled through a virtual design. In the prospective study, cohorts were assigned on the basis of participant-reported clinical history obtained from a screening survey and a study questionnaire. Recovered participants in ImmuneRACE Cohort 3 were defined as having two consecutive negative NP/OP PCR tests, clearance from a healthcare professional, or resolution of symptoms. Mobile phlebotomists in the prospective study collected whole blood, serum and a nasopharyngeal or oropharyngeal swab from every participant. Over a roughly two-month period, participants in the prospective study had the option of providing additional blood draws and questionnaires. Before DNA extraction, prospective study blood samples were shipped either frozen or at room temperature. Counted from cysteine to phenylalanine, this CDR3 has 13 amino acids. Kept here is only the CDR3 DNA, which spans 39 bases and is read in frame from base 1. V lost 2 bases and J lost 3 bases; the stretch between them is 7 bases long. The germline V gene provides CDR1 KGHSH and CDR2 LQKENI.

This specimen comes from a study of blood T cell repertoires in COVID-19 (dated by TCRdb to about 2020). Background on the whole study: Samples from collaborators originated in the United States, Italy and Spain and spanned both the acute and convalescent phases of COVID-19. The material from the prospective study consisted of cDNA or gDNA derived from T cells, B-cell-depleted T cells, or PBMCs. Subjects who had been exposed to COVID-19, were actively infected with it, or had recovered from it provided the deeply sampled blood TCRbeta repertoires that made up the dataset. The repertoires were made available in a free public database intended to serve as a resource for research on the immune response to SARS-CoV-2. Samples came from the ongoing ImmuneRACE study (first 160 participants) plus 1,254 subjects from 6 global collaborators. A de-identified subject ID, COVID-19 status, age in years and sex were almost always included in the sample metadata. Where available, HLA class I and class II types were taken from metadata supplied by the sample provider and were not determined by assay-based typing.

The full study reports these points: Clinical and demographic metadata were provided uncurated, with the amount varying by source and participant.

This receptor was identified in a woman aged 18-29 years who had recovered from COVID-19. Sample: PBMCs or T cells enriched from blood (not recorded which). The chain links TRBV18 with TRBJ1-1; the D gene is perhaps TRBD1, from 6 matching bases. Read as DNA, the sequence is TGTGCCAGCTCACCAAACAGGGACACTGAAGCTTTCTTT. Translated, this is CASSPNRDTEAFF.